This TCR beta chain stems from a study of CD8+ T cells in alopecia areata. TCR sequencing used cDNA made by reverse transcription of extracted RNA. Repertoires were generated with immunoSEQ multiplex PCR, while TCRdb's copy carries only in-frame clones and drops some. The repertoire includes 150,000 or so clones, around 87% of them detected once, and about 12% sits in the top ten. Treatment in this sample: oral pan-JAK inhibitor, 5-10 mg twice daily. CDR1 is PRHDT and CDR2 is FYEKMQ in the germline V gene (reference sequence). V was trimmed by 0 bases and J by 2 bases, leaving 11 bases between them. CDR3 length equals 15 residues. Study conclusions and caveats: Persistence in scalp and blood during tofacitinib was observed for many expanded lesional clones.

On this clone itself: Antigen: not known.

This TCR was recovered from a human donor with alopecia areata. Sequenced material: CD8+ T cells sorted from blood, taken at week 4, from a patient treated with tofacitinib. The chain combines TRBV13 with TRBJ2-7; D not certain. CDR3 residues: CASSLGTTPAYEQYF. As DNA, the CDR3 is TGTGCCAGCAGCTTAGGGACAACCCCCGCCTACGAGCAGTACTTC.